This TCR beta chain was captured by sequencing in a study of cytomegalovirus exposure and HLA in healthy donors. 60 Vbeta and 13 Jbeta primers were used in PCR. Sequenced by immunoSEQ multiplex PCR; TCRdb stores in-frame clones only, minus some. The profile shows 100,000 to 130,000 clones, over 70% of them singletons. Each donor was nominally healthy when sampled (though unrecorded immune exposures were likely). The receptor was isolated from a man aged 30-40 years in good health and CMV-seronegative. Material: PBMCs.

The CDR3 DNA reads TGTGCCAGTAGTATGGGAGCAGCCTACGAGCAGTACTTC. Its translation: CASSMGAAYEQYF. The V call is TRBV19, the J call TRBJ2-7; the D gene is possibly TRBD2 (5 bases). This CDR3 has 13 residues. CDR1 is LNHDA and CDR2 is SQIVND in the germline V gene (reference sequence). Trimming took 3 bases from V and 2 from J, leaving 8 bases between them.